A single sample is the source of the 26 T cell receptor beta chains below, sequenced in a study of control samples from healthy donors and cancer patients. The assay was immunoSEQ multiplex PCR, and TCRdb's table has in-frame clones only and misses some. The data hold tens of thousands of clones, with about 88% observed a single time. Sequenced input: blood. The source of these receptors is a woman aged 50 to 60 in good health.

The chain uses TRBV5-6 and TRBJ1-6; no reliable D call. Germline CDR1 and CDR2: SGHDT and YYEEEE. CDR3 size: 12 residues. Trimming took 2 bases from V and 8 from J, leaving 5 bases between them. The CDR3 DNA reads TGTGCCAGCAGCTTTTTGGATTCACCCCTCCACTTT. This gives the protein CASSFLDSPLHF.

This clone appeared a single time. The chain links TRBV5-1 to TRBJ2-1, with 11 nucleotides matching TRBD1. J was trimmed by 8 bases and V by 0 bases; bases with no gene match: 7. This CDR3 is 16 amino acids long. Germline V CDR1 and CDR2: SGHRS, YFSETQ. This chain's CDR3 is CASSLVGTGGKDEQFF. Here the CDR3 DNA reads TGCGCCAGCAGCTTGGTGGGGACAGGGGGTAAGGATGAGCAGTTCTTC. Full variable domain (outside the CDR3, taken from reference TRBV5-1 and TRBJ2-1): KAGVTQTPRYLIKTRGQQVTLSCSPISGHRSVSWYQQTPGQGLQFLFEYFSETQRNKGNFPGRFSGRQFSNSRSEMNVSTLELGDSALYLCASSLVGTGGKDEQFFGPGTRLTVL.

This clone was recorded only once. The chain links TRBV15 to TRBJ2-7, with D hard to call. V lost 0 bases and J 6 bases, leaving 9 bases between the germline ends. This CDR3 is built from 13 residues. Germline CDR1 is LNHNV and CDR2 is YYDKDF (reference sequence). The CDR3, as DNA: TGTGCCACCAGCAGAGATTTCATTGGCGAGCAGTACTTC. It codes for CATSRDFIGEQYF.

The CDR3 DNA follows: TGTGCCAGTAGCGGGGCCGCAGCGCAAGAGACCCAGTACTTC. Protein product: CASSGAAAQETQYF. The chain uses TRBV19 and TRBJ2-5, with D possibly being TRBD1 or TRBD2 (5 bases each). V was clipped by 6 bases and J by 2 bases, with 13 bases between them. The germline V gene has CDR1 LNHDA and CDR2 SQIVND (reference sequence). The CDR3 covers 14 residues. Based on the CDR3 plus reference TRBV19 and TRBJ2-5, the full variable domain is DGGITQSPKYLFRKEGQNVTLSCEQNLNHDAMYWYRQDPGQGLRLIYYSQIVNDFQKGDIAEGYSVSREKKESFPLTVTSAQKNPTAFYLCASSGAAAQETQYFGPGTRLLVL.

The chain joins TRBV9 to TRBJ2-3; 13 bases line up with TRBD2. The CDR3 runs to 20 residues. Germline CDR1 SGDLS, CDR2 YYNGEE. V was pared by 0 bases and J by 3 bases, with 13 bases of the junction left unmatched. The CDR3 loop reads CASSVGTSGGGVGRTDTQYF. The CDR3 DNA reads as TGTGCCAGCAGCGTAGGGACTAGCGGGGGAGGTGTGGGTCGGACAGATACGCAGTATTTT.

This rearrangement joins TRBV1 to TRBJ1-6; TRBD1 is taken as the D call from the table, unchecked against the DNA. TRBV1 corresponds to a pseudogene. The CDR3 runs to 15 residues. The CDR3 spells CTSSQTGGYNSPLHF. The CDR3, as DNA: TGCACCAGCAGCCAGACAGGGGGCTATAATTCACCCCTCCACTTT.

The rearrangement uses TRBV5-1 and TRBJ1-4, with D tentatively TRBD1 (5 bases). V lost 6 bases and J lost 8, with 8 bases in between. This CDR3 has 11 residues. CDR1 and CDR2 from the germline V gene are SGHRS and YFSETQ. The CDR3 protein is CASKQEEKLFF. The CDR3 DNA sequence: TGCGCCAGCAAACAGGAAGAAAAACTGTTTTTT.

The rearrangement links TRBV9 to TRBJ2-2; D gene ambiguous. The V gene lost 0 bases and the J gene lost 4 bases, with 10 bases spanning the gap. The germline V gene has CDR1 SGDLS and CDR2 YYNGEE. This CDR3 is 15 amino acids long. CDR3 residues: CASSVGATITGELFF. In DNA, the CDR3 is TGTGCCAGCAGCGTAGGGGCGACGATCACCGGGGAGCTGTTTTTT.

This clone appeared a single time. This chain joins TRBV10-2 and TRBJ2-2; D is undetermined. The germline V and J ends were trimmed by 2 bases and 6 bases, with 10 bases remaining between them. The CDR3 spans 14 residues. The germline CDR1 and CDR2 sequences are WSHSY and SAAADI. The CDR3 region has the DNA TGCGCCAGCAGTGAGACCGGACGCGCCGGGGAGCTGTTTTTT. Protein sequence: CASSETGRAGELFF.

This chain connects TRBV11-2 to TRBJ1-1, with TRBD1 as a possible D gene (6 bases). The CDR3 sequence is 17 residues long. Germline assignment: CDR1 SGHAT and CDR2 FQNNGV. V lost 5 bases and J 0 bases, leaving 19 bases between the germline ends. CDR3 residues: CASSARGPRAMNTEAFF. CDR3 nucleotide sequence: TGTGCCAGCAGCGCCAGGGGACCTCGGGCTATGAACACTGAAGCTTTCTTT.

V usage is TRBV19 and J usage is TRBJ2-5, with TRBD1 matching over 9 bases. CDR3 size: 15 residues. V shed 6 bases, J shed 1 base, and the junction held 6 bases outside the gene matches. CDR1 is LNHDA and CDR2 is SQIVND in the germline V gene (reference sequence). The CDR3 is CASRHSQGAQETQYF. The CDR3 nucleotides are TGTGCCAGTAGACACTCACAGGGGGCCCAAGAGACCCAGTACTTC.

V usage is TRBV9 and J usage is TRBJ2-1; TRBD2 matches at 8 bases. The CDR3 consists of 16 residues. Germline V gene sequence: CDR1 SGDLS, CDR2 YYNGEE. V shed 3 bases, J shed 0 bases, and the junction held 5 bases outside the gene matches. CDR3 in amino acids: CASSARSGGSYNEQFF. DNA of the CDR3: TGTGCCAGCAGCGCCCGGAGCGGGGGCTCCTACAATGAGCAGTTCTTC.

The chain has TRBV28 and TRBJ2-2, with D unresolved. V was shortened by 6 bases and J by 1 base, with 12 bases between the two germline ends. Germline CDR1 MDHEN, CDR2 SYDVKM. The CDR3 loop spans 15 amino acids. The CDR3: CASRIRVGNTGELFF. The CDR3 DNA reads TGTGCCAGCAGGATTCGGGTGGGGAACACCGGGGAGCTGTTTTTT.

This clone has only one observation. J is TRBJ2-7 and V is TRBV29-1; possibly TRBD1 for D (6 bases). This CDR3 region has 13 residues. Trimming took 2 bases from V and 2 from J, leaving 10 bases between them. From germline, CDR1 is SQVTM and CDR2 ANQGSEA. CDR3 bases: TGCAGCGTTGAACAGGGGCCCCCCTACGAGCAGTACTTC. Amino acids: CSVEQGPPYEQYF.

This chain joins TRBV9 and TRBJ1-5; maybe TRBD1 (5 bases). The CDR3 totals 15 residues. Per the germline V gene, CDR1 is SGDLS and CDR2 is YYNGEE. V lost 5 bases, J lost 0 bases, and 12 bases lay in between. CDR3 sequence: CASRGVLYSNQPQHF. The CDR3 coding sequence is TGTGCCAGCAGGGGGGTACTTTATAGCAATCAGCCCCAGCATTTT.

The chain has TRBV5-1 and TRBJ2-5, with TRBD2 matching over 9 bases. CDR1 is SGHRS, CDR2 YFSETQ, per germline. The CDR3 spans 15 residues. J lost 3 bases, V lost 4 bases, and 7 bases had no gene match. CDR3 nucleotide sequence: TGCGCCAGCAGCCCCGGCAGGACTAGCGAAGAGACCCAGTACTTC. It yields the protein CASSPGRTSEETQYF.

The CDR3 DNA reads as TGCGCCAGCGTACCGGGACTAGGGAGGGCCAATGAGCAGTTCTTC. This codes for CASVPGLGRANEQFF. The rearrangement uses TRBV5-1 and TRBJ2-1; 8 bases map to TRBD2. Germline V gives CDR1 SGHRS, CDR2 YFSETQ. The CDR3 consists of 15 residues. J was trimmed by 6 bases and V by 7 bases; bases with no gene match: 12.

The gene calls are TRBV13 and TRBJ2-5; D call uncertain. The length of the CDR3 is 15 residues. CDR1 PRHDT and CDR2 FYEKMQ come from the germline V gene (reference sequence). The V end was cut by 5 bases, the J end by 4 bases, with 17 bases between. The CDR3 reads CASSPRTQLRETQYF. The CDR3 DNA reads as TGTGCCAGCAGCCCGCGGACCCAGCTCCGAGAGACCCAGTACTTC. Combining the CDR3 with reference TRBV13 and TRBJ2-5 gives the whole variable domain AAGVIQSPRHLIKEKRETATLKCYPIPRHDTVYWYQQGPGQDPQFLISFYEKMQSDKGSIPDRFSAQQFSDYHSELNMSSLELGDSALYFCASSPRTQLRETQYFGPGTRLLVL.

The count of this clone is one. The chain couples TRBV10-2 to TRBJ2-2; D unresolved. Deletions cut 8 bases from V and 2 bases from J, with 21 bases between. CDR1 WSHSY and CDR2 SAAADI come from the germline V gene. CDR3 length: 17 amino acids. CDR3 DNA: TGCGCCAGCGGCCCCCCTGTTCGGCGGAGAAACACCGGGGAGCTGTTTTTT. Encoded protein: CASGPPVRRRNTGELFF.

V usage is TRBV12-5 and J usage is TRBJ2-3; D gene unclear. The germline CDR1 and CDR2 sequences are LGHNT and FRNRAP. Deletions cut 2 bases from V and 2 bases from J, with 5 bases between. The CDR3 has 13 residues. DNA for the CDR3: TGTGCTAGTGGTTTGCAGTTCACAGATACGCAGTATTTT. Protein product: CASGLQFTDTQYF.

This chain connects TRBV6-6 to TRBJ1-1; D gene unclear. With 3 bases removed from V and 1 base from J, the gap between germline ends came to 3 bases. This CDR3 is built from 12 residues. Germline V lookup: CDR1 MNHNY, CDR2 SVGAGI (reference sequence). CDR3 residues: CASSYRNTEAFF. The CDR3, as DNA: TGTGCCAGCAGTTATAGGAACACTGAAGCTTTCTTT.

The rearrangement uses TRBV7-3 and TRBJ2-2; D tentatively reads TRBD1 or TRBD2 (5 bases each). The CDR3 spans 17 residues. Between the trimmed V and J ends, which lost 5 bases and 5 bases, there was a span of 21 bases. Germline CDR1 reads SGHTA; CDR2 reads FQGTGA. The CDR3 loop reads CASSEFPGAEGTGELFF. The CDR3 nucleotides are TGTGCCAGCAGCGAATTCCCCGGGGCCGAGGGGACCGGGGAGCTGTTTTTT.

The V and J genes are TRBV19 and TRBJ2-7; D gene unclear. Germline V gene sequence: CDR1 LNHDA, CDR2 SQIVND (reference sequence). The CDR3 spans 14 residues. Deletions cut 2 bases from V and 2 bases from J, with 10 bases between. CDR3 region: CASSIRLQPYEQYF. The CDR3 region has the DNA TGTGCCAGTAGTATAAGGCTACAGCCCTACGAGCAGTACTTC.

The chain carries TRBV15 and TRBJ2-7; TRBD2 is a possible D gene (6 bases). There are 14 residues in the CDR3. Trimming removed 0 bases at V and 5 bases at J, with 11 bases between. Looked up from germline, CDR1 is LNHNV and CDR2 is YYDKDF (reference sequence). This CDR3 reads CATSRDRGINEQYF. CDR3 coding DNA: TGTGCCACCAGCAGAGATCGCGGGATTAACGAGCAGTACTTC.

The chain combines TRBV6-4 with TRBJ2-3; maybe TRBD1 (5 bases). The length of the CDR3 is 16 residues. Deletions cut 5 bases from V and 2 bases from J, with 17 bases between. CDR1 is MRHNA and CDR2 is SNTAGT in the germline V gene. The CDR3 DNA sequence: TGTGCCAGCAGTCAGGGTATAGTCTTCTCCACAGATACGCAGTATTTT. Protein: CASSQGIVFSTDTQYF.

This chain connects TRBV5-4 to TRBJ2-1, with unresolved D. V was pared by 0 bases and J by 3 bases, with 10 bases between. This CDR3 is 15 amino acids long. The V gene's germline CDR1 is SGHNT and CDR2 YYREEE (reference sequence). Written as DNA, the CDR3 is TGTGCCAGCAGCTTGGACCCTACGGACTACAATGAGCAGTTCTTC. It codes for CASSLDPTDYNEQFF. Filled out from reference TRBV5-4 and TRBJ2-1, the complete variable domain reads ETGVTQSPTHLIKTRGQQVTLRCSSQSGHNTVSWYQQALGQGPQFIFQYYREEENGRGNFPPRFSGLQFPNYSSELNVNALELDDSALYLCASSLDPTDYNEQFFGPGTRLTVL.